Detailed here is one T cell receptor beta chain. As handled by the study authors: Cell counts per sample came from amplifying reference gene primers. This table comes from immunoSEQ multiplex PCR, and its TCRdb copy is limited to in-frame clones, with some not included. Clonal size and the V and J genes are those of that table, whereas D and trimming came from the DNA. The sample has about 110,000 clones, 75% to 85% seen once; the top ten hold about 17%. The J segment lost 6 bases and the V segment lost 3 bases, leaving 2 bases of the junction unmatched. The germline gives CDR1 SGDLS, CDR2 YYNGEE. The CDR3 has 14 residues. This record belongs to a study of blood T cell repertoires in COVID-19. In the study overall: Samples came from the United States, Italy and Spain, spanning acute and convalescent COVID-19. Sources were T cells, B-cell-depleted T cells, or PBMCs; the material itself was cDNA or gDNA.

The chain recombines TRBV9 with TRBJ1-6, with 8 bases that match TRBD1. Sequencing used peripheral blood. This TCR came from an older woman with acute or convalescent COVID-19. The CDR3 DNA reads as TGTGCCAGCAGCGCTCAGGGGGCTAATTCACCCCTCCACTTT. Its translation: CASSAQGANSPLHF.